Listed here are 25 T cell receptor beta chains from one sample, sequenced in a study of shared clonotypes between healthy human individuals (dated by TCRdb to 2019 to 2021). Library prep was done by the immunoSEQ multiplex PCR assay. The table comes from immuneACCESS by way of TCRdb, which keeps in-frame sequences with V and J called. Part of the clones is missing from these tables; in studies checked, under half for an unresolved V gene and the rest for unknown reasons. The sample table shows about 2.1 million clones, and 90% to 95% are seen once. Clones ranked in the top ten supply around 1.7% of the sample. CD8 naive samples were obtained by positive selection for CCR7 among CD45RO-negative cells, yielding a CD45RA+CCR7+ population from which TemRA cells were excluded. Sequencing was done on a sample of naive CD8+ T cells from PBMCs. The sample's cell subset or site label is to be understood as: CD45RA+CCR7+. These receptors came from a man between 18 and 29 years old in good health. Some clones in this sample may be carry-over from other donors' samples.

The DNA for the CDR3 is TGTGCCAGTAGTCCGGGGCGCGGCCCCTTGAAGCAGTACTTC. This encodes CASSPGRGPLKQYF. V is TRBV19 and J is TRBJ2-7; D is perhaps TRBD1 or TRBD2 (5 bases each). The CDR3 runs 14 residues. CDR1 and CDR2 from the germline V gene are LNHDA and SQIVND (reference sequence). V was cut by 5 bases and J by 8 bases, with 19 bases left in between.

A note on this clone: Other DNA sequences from this sample encode an identical CDR3 as well. V usage is TRBV27 and J usage is TRBJ2-7; 8 bases agree with TRBD2. V lost 5 bases and J lost 1; bases outside the gene matches: 4. Germline V gives CDR1 MNHEY, CDR2 SMNVEV (reference sequence). This CDR3 is 14 amino acids long. Here the CDR3 reads CASSPRGGSYEQYF. In DNA form, the CDR3 reads TGTGCCAGCAGTCCTCGGGGGGGGTCCTACGAGCAGTACTTC.

The chain employs TRBV2 and TRBJ2-7; maybe TRBD2 (6 bases). From germline, CDR1 is SNHLY and CDR2 FYNNEI. Trimming shortened V by 4 bases and J by 5 bases, and 12 bases separated the two germline ends. The CDR3 totals 13 residues. The CDR3 sequence is CASSGGVLDEQYF. DNA of the CDR3: TGTGCCAGCAGTGGGGGGGTTCTTGACGAGCAGTACTTC. The whole variable domain, filled in from reference TRBV2 and TRBJ2-7, reads EPEVTQTPSHQVTQMGQEVILRCVPISNHLYFYWYRQILGQKVEFLVSFYNNEISEKSEIFDDQFSVERPDGSNFTLKIRSTKLEDSAMYFCASSGGVLDEQYFGPGTRLTVT.

The chain has TRBV7-6 and TRBJ2-1; D is possibly TRBD2 (5 bases). The CDR3 runs 15 residues. V lost 2 bases and J lost 9, with 17 bases in between. From germline, CDR1 is SGHVS and CDR2 FNYEAQ. DNA for the CDR3: TGTGCCAGCAGCTTAAGGATTCCAGCGGCCGGTGAGCAGTTCTTC. It codes for CASSLRIPAAGEQFF.

The V and J genes are TRBV5-1 and TRBJ2-5; tentative D call: TRBD2 (7 bases). The V gene lost 8 bases and the J gene lost 5 bases, with 19 bases spanning the gap. This CDR3 spans 14 amino acids. Germline V gives CDR1 SGHRS, CDR2 YFSETQ. CDR3: CASAGAGIRETQYF. CDR3 nucleotides: TGCGCCAGTGCGGGGGCGGGAATACGGGAGACCCAGTACTTC.

CDR3 nucleotides: TGTGCCAGCAGCAGGCAGGGGAACTCCTACGAGCAGTACTTC. Protein sequence: CASSRQGNSYEQYF. V gene TRBV7-8 combines with J gene TRBJ2-7; tentatively, D is TRBD1 (6 bases). Deletions cut 5 bases from V and 0 bases from J, with 11 bases between. The germline CDR1 and CDR2 sequences are SGHVS and FQNEAQ. The CDR3 spans 14 residues. The complete variable domain, with remaining parts taken from reference TRBV7-8 and TRBJ2-7, reads GAGVSQSPRYKVAKRGQDVALRCDPISGHVSLFWYQQALGQGPEFLTYFQNEAQLDKSGLPSDRFFAERPEGSVSTLKIQRTQQEDSAVYLCASSRQGNSYEQYFGPGTRLTVT.

DNA of the CDR3: TGTGCCAGCAGTTTATGGTTAGGTGGAGGGACAGACTCTGGAAACACCATATATTTT. Translated, it gives CASSLWLGGGTDSGNTIYF. The chain links TRBV28 to TRBJ1-3, with TRBD1 identical over 7 bases. Per germline, CDR1 MDHEN and CDR2 SYDVKM. This CDR3 contains 19 residues. J lost 0 bases, V lost 0 bases, and 11 bases had no gene match.

The CDR3 is CASSLYWDGTVNYGYTF. The CDR3 coding sequence is TGTGCCAGCAGTTTATATTGGGACGGGACAGTTAACTATGGCTACACCTTC. The chain joins TRBV28 to TRBJ1-2, with 7 bases matching TRBD1. V lost 1 base to trimming and J lost 1 base; unmatched junction nucleotides: 9. CDR3 length: 17 residues. Germline-derived CDR1 and CDR2 are MDHEN and SYDVKM.

The chain joins TRBV7-8 to TRBJ2-1; 10 bases map to TRBD2. The germline CDR1 and CDR2 sequences are SGHVS and FQNEAQ. The junction had 6 bases not matched to a gene; V was cut back by 0 bases and J by 10 bases. The CDR3 totals 15 residues. The CDR3, as DNA: TGTGCCAGCAGCTTAGCAGCGGGAGGGCCACGGGAGCAGTTCTTC. Its translation is CASSLAAGGPREQFF.

The J gene is TRBJ2-1, the V gene TRBV9, with 13 bases matching TRBD2. This CDR3 contains 17 residues. CDR1 and CDR2 from the germline V gene are SGDLS and YYNGEE. J was trimmed by 8 bases and V by 4 bases; bases with no gene match: 12. DNA for the CDR3: TGTGCCAGCAGCCCCCGACTAGCGGGAGGCCCCCTGGATGAGCAGTTCTTC. Its translation is CASSPRLAGGPLDEQFF.

A note on this clone: The sample has other DNA sequences that encode this CDR3 too. The V and J genes are TRBV11-2 and TRBJ2-7; TRBD2 aligns across 7 bases. The CDR3 is 14 amino acids. Per the germline V gene, CDR1 is SGHAT and CDR2 is FQNNGV. After removal of 3 bases from V and 2 bases from J, the junction contained 4 bases not matched to a gene. The CDR3 DNA sequence: TGTGCCAGCAGCTTTGTGGGAGGGGCCTACGAGCAGTACTTC. Its translation is CASSFVGGAYEQYF.

This clone occurred a few times. The genes are TRBV11-1 and TRBJ2-7; D is unresolved. This CDR3 contains 13 residues. V was trimmed by 1 base and J by 4 bases, leaving 8 bases between them. Per the germline V gene, CDR1 is SGHAT and CDR2 is FQDESV (reference sequence). The CDR3 region is CASSLVGIYEQYF. For the CDR3, the DNA is TGTGCCAGCAGCTTAGTAGGGATTTACGAGCAGTACTTC.

The chain has TRBV28 and TRBJ2-1; D gene ambiguous. Germline CDR1 MDHEN, CDR2 SYDVKM. The CDR3 spans 14 residues. Trimming took off 2 bases at V and 5 bases at J, with 10 bases between the two ends. DNA for the CDR3: TGTGCCAGCAGTTTAACCGTACAAAACAATGAGCAGTTCTTC. Its translation: CASSLTVQNNEQFF. Full variable domain (missing parts from reference TRBV28 and TRBJ2-1): DVKVTQSSRYLVKRTGEKVFLECVQDMDHENMFWYRQDPGLGLRLIYFSYDVKMKEKGDIPEGYSVSREKKERFSLILESASTNQTSMYLCASSLTVQNNEQFFGPGTRLTVL.

This clone was detected only once. This chain connects TRBV4-1 to TRBJ2-7; D ambiguous. V gave up 1 base and J gave up 3 bases, with 13 bases separating them. The CDR3 runs 15 residues. Per germline, CDR1 MGHRA and CDR2 YSYEKL. CDR3 bases: TGCGCCAGCAGCCAAGGTGCCGGGTTGGTCTACGAGCAGTACTTC. Translated: CASSQGAGLVYEQYF.

This clone was detected once. The CDR3 nucleotides are TGTGCCAGCAGCTCTTACGACCACGGGACGGAGAACACTGAAGCTTTCTTT. Translating it yields CASSSYDHGTENTEAFF. The chain carries TRBV7-9 and TRBJ1-1, with D possibly TRBD1 on 5 matching bases. Trimming cost V 4 bases and J 1 base, with 19 bases left between them. CDR1 is SEHNR, CDR2 FQNEAQ, per germline (reference sequence). The CDR3 runs to 17 residues.

The V gene is TRBV27, the J gene TRBJ2-5; D is unresolved. This CDR3 comprises 16 residues. Germline lookup yields CDR1 MNHEY and CDR2 SMNVEV (reference sequence). V dropped 3 bases and J dropped 5 bases, with 19 bases sitting between them. The chain's CDR3 is CASSFQVPLVGETQYF. In nucleotides, the CDR3 is TGTGCCAGCAGTTTTCAGGTCCCCCTCGTAGGGGAGACCCAGTACTTC.

The J gene is TRBJ1-5, the V gene TRBV28; D remains unclear. CDR1 MDHEN and CDR2 SYDVKM come from the germline V gene. Trimming cost V 3 bases and J 7 bases, with 10 bases left between them. The CDR3 is 13 amino acids. The CDR3 DNA reads TGTGCCAGCAGTTTTTTCGATCGGCAGCCCCAGCATTTT. Encoded protein: CASSFFDRQPQHF.

As regards this clone: This sample also contains other DNA sequences that code for the same CDR3. This chain connects TRBV19 to TRBJ2-1; 8 bases map to TRBD2. Germline-derived CDR1 and CDR2 are LNHDA and SQIVND (reference sequence). This CDR3 comprises 14 residues. J was trimmed by 6 bases and V by 3 bases; bases with no gene match: 4. CDR3 nucleotides: TGTGCCAGTAGTATCCTAGCGGGTGGCAATGAGCAGTTCTTC. Its protein product is CASSILAGGNEQFF.

The chain is built from TRBV9 and TRBJ2-3; 9 bases are shared with TRBD1. Germline assignment: CDR1 SGDLS and CDR2 YYNGEE. J gave up 5 bases and V 0 bases, and 1 base lay outside the gene matches. This CDR3 comprises 14 residues. The CDR3, as DNA: TGTGCCAGCAGCGTAGGACAGGGGGAAGATACGCAGTATTTT. Encoded protein: CASSVGQGEDTQYF.

The rearrangement links TRBV11-2 to TRBJ2-1; D unresolved. Trimming took off 5 bases at V and 6 bases at J, with 8 bases between the two ends. The V gene's germline CDR1 is SGHAT and CDR2 FQNNGV. This CDR3 has 12 residues. The chain's CDR3 is CASSKDPNEQFF. Here the CDR3 DNA reads TGTGCCAGCAGCAAAGATCCCAATGAGCAGTTCTTC.

The chain carries TRBV4-1 and TRBJ1-2, with 10 bases aligning to TRBD1. This CDR3 region has 18 residues. Germline V lookup: CDR1 MGHRA, CDR2 YSYEKL. V dropped 4 bases and J dropped 2; count of bases not matched to a gene: 13. CDR3 loop: CASSPRDRGGSENYGYTF. The CDR3 bases are TGCGCCAGCAGCCCGAGGGACAGGGGAGGCTCTGAGAACTATGGCTACACCTTC.

To note about this clone: A read error may produce the germline difference seen at one junction end. This chain uses TRBV9 with TRBJ2-4; no reliable D call. Germline V gives CDR1 SGDLS, CDR2 YYNGEE. CDR3 length: 11 amino acids. CDR3 in amino acids: CASSLPGQLHF. The DNA of the CDR3 is TGTGCCAGCAGCCTTCCCGGTCAGCTCCACTTC.

The V call is TRBV2, the J call TRBJ1-2; a possible D gene is TRBD1 (5 bases). The CDR3 consists of 14 residues. Per the germline V gene, CDR1 is SNHLY and CDR2 is FYNNEI. Trimming cost V 6 bases and J 6 bases, with 17 bases left between them. The CDR3 protein is CASRAPWADNGYTF. The CDR3 DNA reads TGTGCCAGCAGGGCCCCCTGGGCGGACAATGGCTACACCTTC.

The rearrangement uses TRBV4-3 and TRBJ2-7, with 7 bases aligning to TRBD1. The length of the CDR3 is 14 residues. J lost 4 bases, V lost 2 bases, and 5 bases had no gene match. Germline CDR1 and CDR2: LGHNA and YSLEER. CDR3 nucleotides: TGCGCCAGCAGCCAATCACAGGGGTGGTACGAGCAGTACTTC. It is translated as CASSQSQGWYEQYF.

A remark on this clone: Different DNA sequences within this sample yield the same CDR3. CDR3 in amino acids: CASSLDGSSGNTIYF. The CDR3 DNA is TGTGCCAGCAGCTTAGATGGCAGCTCTGGAAACACCATATATTTT. The rearrangement links TRBV7-6 to TRBJ1-3; D is undetermined. Germline V gene data show CDR1 as SGHVS and CDR2 as FNYEAQ. The CDR3 is 15 residues long. The V gene lost 1 base and the J gene lost 0 bases, with 7 bases spanning the gap. The full variable domain, in which reference TRBV7-6 and TRBJ1-3 provide the parts outside the CDR3, is GAGVSQSPRYKVTKRGQDVALRCDPISGHVSLYWYRQALGQGPEFLTYFNYEAQQDKSGLPNDRFSAERPEGSISTLTIQRTEQRDSAMYRCASSLDGSSGNTIYFGEGSWLTVV.